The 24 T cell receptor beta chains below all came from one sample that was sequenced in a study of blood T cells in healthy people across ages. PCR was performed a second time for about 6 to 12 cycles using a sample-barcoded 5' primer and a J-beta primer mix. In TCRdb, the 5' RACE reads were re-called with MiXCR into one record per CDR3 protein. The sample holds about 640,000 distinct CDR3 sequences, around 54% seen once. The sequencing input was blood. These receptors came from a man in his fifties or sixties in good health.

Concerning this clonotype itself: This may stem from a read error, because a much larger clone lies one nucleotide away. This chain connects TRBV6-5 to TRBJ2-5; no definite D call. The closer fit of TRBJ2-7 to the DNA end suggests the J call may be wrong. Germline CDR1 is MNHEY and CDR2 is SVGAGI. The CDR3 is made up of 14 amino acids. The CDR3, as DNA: TGTGCCAGCAGTGACTCGATTCGTAGGGTCGAGCAGTACTTC. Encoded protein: CASSDSIRRVEQYF.

The chain's CDR3 is CASSFPRSEQYF. The CDR3, as DNA: TGTGCCAGCAGCTTCCCGCGTTCCGAGCAGTACTTC. The chain links TRBV7-9 to TRBJ2-7; no definite D call. V lost 3 bases and J lost 6, with 9 bases in between. The CDR3 extends over 12 amino acids. The germline V gene has CDR1 SEHNR and CDR2 FQNEAQ (reference sequence).

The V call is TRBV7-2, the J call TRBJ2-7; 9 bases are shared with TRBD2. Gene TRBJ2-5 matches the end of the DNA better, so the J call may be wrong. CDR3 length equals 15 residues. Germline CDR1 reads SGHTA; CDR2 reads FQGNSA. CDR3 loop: CASSINGLAIETQYF. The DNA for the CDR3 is TGTGCCAGCAGCATAAACGGACTAGCGATTGAGACCCAGTACTTC.

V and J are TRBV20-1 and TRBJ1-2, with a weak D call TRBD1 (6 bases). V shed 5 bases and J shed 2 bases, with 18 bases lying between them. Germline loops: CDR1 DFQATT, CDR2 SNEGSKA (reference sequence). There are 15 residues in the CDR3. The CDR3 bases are TGCAGTGCTTCACTGGGGACAACCACCAACTATGGCTACACCTTC. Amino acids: CSASLGTTTNYGYTF.

In DNA form, the CDR3 reads TGTGCCAGCAGTGCCGTGAGGCGGGGCGATTCACCCCTCCACTTT. Encoded protein: CASSAVRRGDSPLHF. This chain links TRBV6-6 with TRBJ1-6; a weak D match, TRBD1 (5 bases). Germline values: CDR1 MNHNY, CDR2 SVGAGI (reference sequence). CDR3 size: 15 residues. V lost 5 bases and J lost 8, with 16 bases in between.

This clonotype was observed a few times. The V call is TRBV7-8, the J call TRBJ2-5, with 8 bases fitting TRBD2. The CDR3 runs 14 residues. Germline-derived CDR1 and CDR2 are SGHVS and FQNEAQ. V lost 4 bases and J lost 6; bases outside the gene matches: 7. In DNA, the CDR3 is TGTGCCAGCAGCTCCGGACTAGCCGGGAAGACCCAGTACTTC. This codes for CASSSGLAGKTQYF.

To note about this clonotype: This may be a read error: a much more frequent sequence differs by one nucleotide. The CDR3 region is CSARGGPRSQPQHF. The CDR3 DNA reads TGCAGTGCTAGAGGTGGACCGAGAAGTCAGCCCCAGCATTTT. The chain uses TRBV20-1 and TRBJ1-5; D ambiguous. This CDR3 comprises 14 residues. V dropped 1 base and J dropped 6 bases, with 13 bases sitting between them. Germline loops: CDR1 DFQATT, CDR2 SNEGSKA (reference sequence).

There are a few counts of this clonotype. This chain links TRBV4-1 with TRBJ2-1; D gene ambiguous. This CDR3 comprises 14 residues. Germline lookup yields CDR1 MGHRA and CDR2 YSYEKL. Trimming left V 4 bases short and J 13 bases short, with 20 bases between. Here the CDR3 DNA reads TGCGCCAGCAGCCTAAATAACTTTAGAACCCGACAGTTCTTC. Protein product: CASSLNNFRTRQFF.

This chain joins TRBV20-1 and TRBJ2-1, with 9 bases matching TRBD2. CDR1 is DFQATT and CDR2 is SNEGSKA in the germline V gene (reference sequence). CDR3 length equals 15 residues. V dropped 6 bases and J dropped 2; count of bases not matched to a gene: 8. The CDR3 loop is CSANPSGGPYNEQFF. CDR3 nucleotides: TGCAGTGCGAACCCCAGCGGGGGGCCCTACAATGAGCAGTTCTTC.

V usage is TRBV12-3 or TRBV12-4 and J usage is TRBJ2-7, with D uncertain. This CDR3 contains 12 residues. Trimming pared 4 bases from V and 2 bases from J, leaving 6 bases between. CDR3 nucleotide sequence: TGTGCCAGCAGTTCCGCGGCCTACGAGCAGTACTTC. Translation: CASSSAAYEQYF.

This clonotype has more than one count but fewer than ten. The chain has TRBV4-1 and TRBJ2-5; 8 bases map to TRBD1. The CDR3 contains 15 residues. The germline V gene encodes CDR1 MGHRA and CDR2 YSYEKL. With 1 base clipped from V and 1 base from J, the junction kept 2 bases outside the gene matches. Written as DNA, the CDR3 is TGCGCCAGCAGCCAAGGGGGACAGGTCCAAGAGACCCAGTACTTC. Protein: CASSQGGQVQETQYF.

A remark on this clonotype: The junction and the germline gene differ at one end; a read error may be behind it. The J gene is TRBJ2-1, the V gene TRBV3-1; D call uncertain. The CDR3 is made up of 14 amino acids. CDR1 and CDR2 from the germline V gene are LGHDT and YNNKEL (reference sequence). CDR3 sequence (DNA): TGCGCCAGCAGCCAAGTCCAATGGGTCGGGGAGCAGTTCTTC. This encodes CASSQVQWVGEQFF.

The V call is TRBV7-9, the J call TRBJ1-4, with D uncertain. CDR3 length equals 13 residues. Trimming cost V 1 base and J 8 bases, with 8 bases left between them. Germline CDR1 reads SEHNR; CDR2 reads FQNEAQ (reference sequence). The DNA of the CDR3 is TGTGCCAGCAGCTTAGTCCCAGAGGAAAAACTGTTTTTT. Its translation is CASSLVPEEKLFF.

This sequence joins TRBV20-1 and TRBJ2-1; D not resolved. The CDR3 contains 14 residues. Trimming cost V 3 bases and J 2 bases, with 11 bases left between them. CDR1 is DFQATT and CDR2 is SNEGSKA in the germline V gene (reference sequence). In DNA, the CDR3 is TGCAGTGCTAGTCCACCAGGCCCCTACAATGAGCAGTTCTTC. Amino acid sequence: CSASPPGPYNEQFF.

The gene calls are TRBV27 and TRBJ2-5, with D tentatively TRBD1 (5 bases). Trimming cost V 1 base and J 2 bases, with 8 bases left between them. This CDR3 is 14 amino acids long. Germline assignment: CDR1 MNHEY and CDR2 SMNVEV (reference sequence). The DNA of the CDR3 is TGTGCCAGCAGTTTATGGGGCGGACAAGAGACCCAGTACTTC. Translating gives CASSLWGGQETQYF.

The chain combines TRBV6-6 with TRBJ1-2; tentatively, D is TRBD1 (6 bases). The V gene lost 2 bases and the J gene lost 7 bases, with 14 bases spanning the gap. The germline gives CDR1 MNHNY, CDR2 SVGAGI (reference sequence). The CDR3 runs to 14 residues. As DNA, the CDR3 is TGTGCCAGCAGTTACGAGGGGGGAATTGGTGGCTACACCTTC. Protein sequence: CASSYEGGIGGYTF.

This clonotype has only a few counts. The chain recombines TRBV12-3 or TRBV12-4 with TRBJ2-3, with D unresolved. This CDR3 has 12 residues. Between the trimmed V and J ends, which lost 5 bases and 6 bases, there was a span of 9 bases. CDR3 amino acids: CASSKLGDTQYF. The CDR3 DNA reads TGTGCCAGCAGTAAACTGGGGGATACGCAGTATTTT.

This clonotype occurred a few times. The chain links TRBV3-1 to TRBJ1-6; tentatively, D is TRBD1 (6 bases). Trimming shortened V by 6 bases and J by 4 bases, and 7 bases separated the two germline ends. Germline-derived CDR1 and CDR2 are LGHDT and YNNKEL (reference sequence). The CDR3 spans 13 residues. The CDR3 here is CASRQGYNSPLHF. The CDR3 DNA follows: TGTGCCAGCAGACAGGGATATAATTCACCCCTCCACTTT.

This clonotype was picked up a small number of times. The CDR3 DNA reads TGCAGCGTTGACCCGGGACAGCTGAACACTGAAGCTTTCTTT. This codes for CSVDPGQLNTEAFF. This chain joins TRBV29-1 and TRBJ1-1; 7 bases fit TRBD1. CDR1 SQVTM and CDR2 ANQGSEA come from the germline V gene. The junction had 4 bases not matched to a gene; V was cut back by 3 bases and J by 0 bases. The CDR3 extends over 14 amino acids.

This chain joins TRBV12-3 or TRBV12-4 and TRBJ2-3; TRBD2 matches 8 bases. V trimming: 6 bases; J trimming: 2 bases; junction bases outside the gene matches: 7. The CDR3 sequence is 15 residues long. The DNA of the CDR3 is TGTGCCAGCAGCGGAGATAGCGGGAACACAGATACGCAGTATTTT. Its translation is CASSGDSGNTDTQYF.

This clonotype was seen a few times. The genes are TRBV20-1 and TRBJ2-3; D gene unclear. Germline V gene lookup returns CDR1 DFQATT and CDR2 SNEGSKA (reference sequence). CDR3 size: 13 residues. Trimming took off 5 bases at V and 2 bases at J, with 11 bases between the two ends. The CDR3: CSAASWSTDTQYF. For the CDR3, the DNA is TGCAGTGCTGCAAGTTGGTCCACAGATACGCAGTATTTT.

In nucleotides, the CDR3 is TGTGCCAGCAGCTTAAGTCCTGTCGGTGAGCAGTACTTC. This gives the protein CASSLSPVGEQYF. The rearrangement links TRBV7-2 to TRBJ2-7; no firm D call. The CDR3 has 13 amino acids. V shed 2 bases and J shed 7 bases, with 12 bases lying between them. Germline V gene data show CDR1 as SGHTA and CDR2 as FQGNSA.

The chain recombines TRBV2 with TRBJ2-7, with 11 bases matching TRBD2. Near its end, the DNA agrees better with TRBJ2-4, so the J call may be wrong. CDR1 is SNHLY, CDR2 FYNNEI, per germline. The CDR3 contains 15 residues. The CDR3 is CASSTMTSGENIQYF. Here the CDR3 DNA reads TGTGCCAGCAGCACCATGACTAGCGGGGAAAACATTCAGTACTTC.

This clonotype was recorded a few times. The CDR3 is CASSLAEVATQEQFF. CDR3 sequence (DNA): TGCGCCAGCAGCTTGGCCGAAGTGGCGACCCAAGAGCAGTTCTTC. The chain employs TRBV5-1 and TRBJ2-1; unclear D gene. Trimming pared 0 bases from V and 10 bases from J, leaving 17 bases between. Per the germline V gene, CDR1 is SGHRS and CDR2 is YFSETQ. The CDR3 consists of 15 residues. The full variable domain, its missing parts supplied by reference TRBV5-1 and TRBJ2-1, is KAGVTQTPRYLIKTRGQQVTLSCSPISGHRSVSWYQQTPGQGLQFLFEYFSETQRNKGNFPGRFSGRQFSNSRSEMNVSTLELGDSALYLCASSLAEVATQEQFFGPGTRLTVL.